This passage covers 10 T cell receptor beta chains from one sample sequenced in a study of technical replicates of blood from a handful of donors. The repertoire was sequenced with immunoSEQ multiplex PCR; TCRdb's copy has only in-frame clones and lacks some. In the table there are 79,000 or so clones, 91% of which are singletons. Sequenced: T cells isolated from PBMCs. These receptors all come from a human donor in good health.

The rearrangement uses TRBV7-8 and TRBJ2-3, with TRBD2 identical over 7 bases. The length of the CDR3 is 18 residues. V trimming: 3 bases; J trimming: 3 bases; junction bases outside the gene matches: 15. Germline CDR1 is SGHVS and CDR2 is FQNEAQ. CDR3: CASSFIPPPGGGTDTQYF. The CDR3 DNA reads TGTGCCAGCAGCTTTATCCCCCCCCCGGGGGGTGGGACAGATACGCAGTATTTT.

This chain uses TRBV27 with TRBJ1-5; 8 bases fit TRBD1. This CDR3 is 16 amino acids long. Unmatched junction bases numbered 11, after V lost 3 bases and J lost 7 bases. Germline values: CDR1 MNHEY, CDR2 SMNVEV (reference sequence). As DNA, the CDR3 is TGTGCCAGCAGTTTGGTATCCGACAGGGGTGGACAGCCCCAGCATTTT. It codes for CASSLVSDRGGQPQHF.

The genes are TRBV10-3 and TRBJ2-1; 7 bases are a match to TRBD2. Per germline, CDR1 ENHRY and CDR2 SYGVKD. This CDR3 is 11 amino acids long. V lost 8 bases, J lost 7 bases, and 2 bases stayed unmatched. CDR3 DNA sequence: TGTGCCATCGGACTAGGGAATGAGCAGTTCTTC. This sequence encodes CAIGLGNEQFF.

This rearrangement joins TRBV5-1 to TRBJ2-7; D is ambiguous. Germline-derived CDR1 and CDR2 are SGHRS and YFSETQ. The CDR3 is 14 amino acids. The germline V and J ends were trimmed by 2 bases and 5 bases, with 14 bases remaining between them. CDR3 bases: TGCGCCAGCAGCTTATCCCCCCCCCGGGACGAGCAGTACTTC. As protein: CASSLSPPRDEQYF.

The chain is built from TRBV7-8 and TRBJ2-7; TRBD2 matches at 11 bases. V shed 5 bases and J 2 bases; nucleotides not matched to a gene: 2. Germline assignment: CDR1 SGHVS and CDR2 FQNEAQ. The CDR3 has 14 residues. The CDR3 loop reads CASSASGGTYEQYF. The CDR3 DNA is TGTGCCAGCAGCGCTAGCGGGGGGACCTACGAGCAGTACTTC.

The chain combines TRBV5-1 with TRBJ1-5; no clear D. V lost 0 bases and J 3 bases, leaving 7 bases between the germline ends. Germline loops: CDR1 SGHRS, CDR2 YFSETQ. This CDR3 is 14 amino acids long. The CDR3 loop is CASSLGGLNQPQHF. The CDR3 coding sequence is TGCGCCAGCAGCTTGGGAGGTCTCAATCAGCCCCAGCATTTT.

The rearrangement uses TRBV6-5 and TRBJ2-3, with a tentative D call TRBD2 (6 bases). CDR3 length equals 15 residues. The germline V gene encodes CDR1 MNHEY and CDR2 SVGAGI. Trimming shortened V by 0 bases and J by 0 bases, and 7 bases separated the two germline ends. The DNA for the CDR3 is TGTGCCAGCAGTTACTCTAGCGGAAGCACAGATACGCAGTATTTT. Translation: CASSYSSGSTDTQYF.

J is TRBJ2-3 and V is TRBV27; 9 bases line up with TRBD1. This CDR3 has 15 amino acids. V trimming: 4 bases; J trimming: 2 bases; junction bases outside the gene matches: 4. CDR1 and CDR2 from the germline V gene are MNHEY and SMNVEV (reference sequence). The chain's CDR3 is CASSSWTGVTDTQYF. CDR3 in DNA: TGTGCCAGCAGTTCCTGGACAGGGGTCACAGATACGCAGTATTTT.

The chain carries TRBV18 and TRBJ2-6; D is undetermined. The V gene's germline CDR1 is KGHSH and CDR2 LQKENI. V was shortened by 2 bases and J by 0 bases, with 8 bases between the two germline ends. The CDR3 loop spans 16 amino acids. CDR3 nucleotide sequence: TGTGCCAGCTCACCATACTCGAGCTCTGGGGCCAACGTCCTGACTTTC. Residues: CASSPYSSSGANVLTF.

This chain uses TRBV28 with TRBJ2-7; 10 nucleotides align to TRBD1. The CDR3 length is 13 residues. With V trimmed by 4 bases and J by 4 bases, 1 base remained unmatched. Germline V gene data show CDR1 as MDHEN and CDR2 as SYDVKM. CDR3 sequence reads: CASSSGQGYEQYF. CDR3 DNA: TGTGCCAGCAGTTCGGGACAGGGGTACGAGCAGTACTTC.